The clone carrying this T cell receptor (beta chain) has more than one count but fewer than ten. These data belong to a study of blood T cell repertoires in COVID-19. Looking at the study overall: Spain, Italy and the United States supplied samples that represented acute and convalescent COVID-19. The cDNA or gDNA used as material had been derived from T cells, B-cell-depleted T cells, or PBMCs.

Original methodology: How many nucleated cells were present was estimated from reference gene primer amplification. Profiling relied on immunoSEQ multiplex PCR, and the TCRdb table lists in-frame clones only, not all of them. Clone size and the V and J calls come from that table; the DNA yielded D and trimming. Among roughly 49,000 clones, about four fifths were seen once, and the ten largest hold 1.5% to 2%. V lost 5 bases to trimming and J lost 5 bases; unmatched junction nucleotides: 4. The CDR3 loop spans 14 amino acids. Germline V gene lookup returns CDR1 SEHNR and CDR2 FQNEAQ (reference sequence).

The sequence derives from a man aged 45-65 years with acute or convalescent COVID-19. Material: peripheral blood. This sequence joins TRBV7-9 and TRBJ2-7; TRBD2 matches at 12 bases. The CDR3 DNA reads as TGTGCCAGCAGCACTAGCGGGGGGTTAAACGAGCAGTACTTC. Protein: CASSTSGGLNEQYF.